These 10 T cell receptor beta chains came from one sample sequenced in a study of CD8 T cells in ankylosing spondylitis. Using its own MiXCR run on the 5' RACE reads, TCRdb lists one record per CDR3 protein. Here the sample spans roughly 130,000 distinct CDR3 sequences, approximately 15% being singletons. Material: blood, either unsorted or a sorted T cell fraction (not recorded which). The source of these receptors is a female donor with ankylosing spondylitis or in good health (not recorded which).

This clonotype has ten or more counts. J is TRBJ1-1 and V is TRBV7-2; D not resolved. V was cut by 5 bases and J by 1 base, with 8 bases left in between. Looked up from germline, CDR1 is SGHTA and CDR2 is FQGNSA. The CDR3 is 13 residues long. CDR3 nucleotide sequence: TGTGCCAGCAGCCTCCGGGCGAACACTGAAGCTTTCTTT. This gives the protein CASSLRANTEAFF.

Comments on this clonotype: A much larger clone lies a single base off, so this may be a read error. This chain uses TRBV5-1 with TRBJ1-1, with TRBD1 matching 7 bases. The germline V gene has CDR1 SGHRS and CDR2 YFSETQ. With 4 bases clipped from V and 6 bases from J, the junction kept 12 bases outside the gene matches. The CDR3 totals 15 residues. CDR3 amino acids: CASSTDRAGDPEAFF. Written as DNA, the CDR3 is TGCGCCAGCAGCACCGACAGGGCAGGCGACCCTGAAGCTTTCTTT.

This clonotype was recorded at least ten times. This chain joins TRBV20-1 and TRBJ2-7; tentative D call: TRBD2 (8 bases). CDR3 length equals 15 residues. V lost 3 bases to trimming and J lost 3 bases, with 18 bases between them. Per the germline V gene, CDR1 is DFQATT and CDR2 is SNEGSKA (reference sequence). The CDR3: CSARPREAGGYEQYF. DNA of the CDR3: TGCAGTGCTAGGCCGCGGGAGGCAGGGGGCTACGAGCAGTACTTC.

This clonotype came up many times. The V call is TRBV5-6, the J call TRBJ1-3, with D uncertain. CDR1 SGHDT and CDR2 YYEEEE come from the germline V gene. This CDR3 comprises 15 residues. The germline V and J ends were trimmed by 0 bases and 0 bases, with 7 bases remaining between them. CDR3 nucleotide sequence: TGTGCCAGCAGCTTGGTGGCGAGCTCTGGAAACACCATATATTTT. Its protein is CASSLVASSGNTIYF.

The chain employs TRBV15 and TRBJ2-7; D is unresolved. CDR3 length: 13 amino acids. V was cut by 0 bases and J by 3 bases, with 6 bases left in between. Germline V CDR1 and CDR2: LNHNV, YYDKDF (reference sequence). CDR3 in amino acids: CATSRDVFYEQYF. The CDR3 bases are TGTGCCACCAGCAGAGATGTATTCTACGAGCAGTACTTC.

This clonotype was counted a few times. The chain is built from TRBV10-2 and TRBJ1-5; D ambiguous. The CDR3 covers 13 residues. V was clipped by 4 bases and J by 6 bases, with 10 bases between them. CDR1 WSHSY and CDR2 SAAADI come from the germline V gene. The CDR3 DNA sequence: TGCGCCAGCAGTGGAGCCCGGCTTCAGCCCCAGCATTTT. As protein: CASSGARLQPQHF.

The chain uses TRBV12-3 or TRBV12-4 and TRBJ2-7; TRBD1 matches at 8 bases. Trimming at V came to 2 bases and at J to 3 bases, leaving 6 bases not matched to a gene. The CDR3 spans 15 residues. The CDR3 region is CASSLNPDRVYEQYF. The DNA of the CDR3 is TGTGCCAGCAGTTTAAACCCGGACAGGGTCTACGAGCAGTACTTC.

This clonotype was detected ten times or more. This chain joins TRBV28 and TRBJ1-4; tentatively, D is TRBD1 (5 bases). CDR1 and CDR2 (germline): MDHEN, SYDVKM. This CDR3 is 13 amino acids long. V shed 3 bases and J shed 7 bases, with 9 bases lying between them. The CDR3 nucleotides read TGTGCCAGCAGTTTTGGGGGATTTGAAAAACTGTTTTTT. Protein: CASSFGGFEKLFF.

This clonotype was detected many times. This rearrangement joins TRBV11-2 to TRBJ2-1, with D possibly being TRBD2 (6 bases). This CDR3 comprises 15 residues. The germline V and J ends were trimmed by 1 base and 2 bases, with 9 bases remaining between them. Germline CDR1 and CDR2: SGHAT and FQNNGV. The CDR3 bases are TGTGCCAGCAGCTTAGCTAGCGCCGCCTACAATGAGCAGTTCTTC. Amino acid sequence: CASSLASAAYNEQFF.

This clonotype occurred a few times. The chain combines TRBV3-1 with TRBJ2-5; 7 nucleotides align to TRBD2. Germline trimming cut 4 bases from V and 2 bases from J; bases unmatched to any gene: 1. The germline V gene has CDR1 LGHDT and CDR2 YNNKEL (reference sequence). This CDR3 is built from 13 residues. CDR3 nucleotide sequence: TGTGCCAGCAGCCGTAGCGGGCAAGAGACCCAGTACTTC. Protein product: CASSRSGQETQYF.